Below, 9 T cell receptor beta chains from the same sample are listed, as sequenced in a study of technical replicates of blood from a few donors. TCRdb keeps only in-frame clones here, not all; method: immunoSEQ multiplex PCR. The table includes more than 75,000 clones, approximately 93% detected once. Source material: T cells isolated from PBMCs. The origin of the receptors is a human donor in good health.

V gene TRBV5-1 combines with J gene TRBJ2-1; D gene uncertain. Germline V CDR1 and CDR2: SGHRS, YFSETQ. The CDR3 spans 14 residues. Trimming left V 4 bases short and J 7 bases short, with 15 bases between. CDR3 residues: CASSRTQINNEQFF. Here the CDR3 DNA reads TGCGCCAGCAGCCGAACCCAGATAAATAATGAGCAGTTCTTC.

The chain couples TRBV28 to TRBJ1-2, with a possible D match to TRBD1 (6 bases). CDR1 MDHEN and CDR2 SYDVKM come from the germline V gene. V lost 2 bases and J 4 bases, leaving 14 bases between the germline ends. The CDR3 spans 15 residues. The DNA for the CDR3 is TGTGCCAGCAGTTTAGGGAACAGGGTTGGCTATGGCTACACCTTC. The encoded protein is CASSLGNRVGYGYTF.

The V gene is TRBV7-2, the J gene TRBJ2-7; a weak D match, TRBD2 (6 bases). Trimming removed 0 bases at V and 9 bases at J, with 12 bases between. The CDR3 consists of 13 residues. Germline CDR1 and CDR2: SGHTA and FQGNSA. In nucleotides, the CDR3 is TGTGCCAGCAGCTTAGCGTCTGTCGGGAGGCAGTACTTC. Residues: CASSLASVGRQYF. The whole variable domain, remainder taken from reference TRBV7-2 and TRBJ2-7, is GAGVSQSPSNKVTEKGKDVELRCDPISGHTALYWYRQSLGQGLEFLIYFQGNSAPDKSGLPSDRFSAERTGGSVSTLTIQRTQQEDSAVYLCASSLASVGRQYFGPGTRLTVT.

This chain uses TRBV6-6 with TRBJ2-3; perhaps TRBD2 as D (5 bases). In germline, CDR1 is MNHNY, CDR2 SVGAGI (reference sequence). The V gene lost 2 bases and the J gene lost 6 bases, with 18 bases spanning the gap. The CDR3 is 16 amino acids. The CDR3 protein is CASSYLRQAAPDTQYF. The CDR3, as DNA: TGTGCCAGCAGTTACCTGCGTCAAGCGGCTCCGGATACGCAGTATTTT.

This chain connects TRBV6-5 to TRBJ2-7, with D possibly TRBD1 on 5 matching bases. Trimming pared 4 bases from V and 4 bases from J, leaving 14 bases between. Germline-derived CDR1 and CDR2 are MNHEY and SVGAGI. The CDR3 extends over 14 amino acids. The CDR3 coding sequence is TGTGCCAGCAGTTCCAGGGCCGGATGGTACGAGCAGTACTTC. It codes for CASSSRAGWYEQYF.

This sequence joins TRBV5-5 and TRBJ1-2; 7 bases match TRBD1. The CDR3 spans 14 residues. CDR1 SGHKS and CDR2 YYEKEE come from the germline V gene (reference sequence). After removal of 4 bases from V and 1 base from J, the junction contained 4 bases not matched to a gene. CDR3 sequence reads: CASSQGQLNYGYTF. CDR3 sequence (DNA): TGTGCCAGCAGCCAGGGACAGCTTAACTATGGCTACACCTTC.

This sequence joins TRBV2 and TRBJ1-1; weak D call: TRBD1 (6 bases). The CDR3 extends over 14 amino acids. The V end lost 6 bases, the J end lost 1 base, and 12 bases lay between the germline ends. Germline CDR1 is SNHLY and CDR2 is FYNNEI. CDR3: CASRGQPGNTEAFF. DNA of the CDR3: TGTGCCAGCAGAGGACAGCCTGGGAACACTGAAGCTTTCTTT.

Written as DNA, the CDR3 is TGCGCCAGCAGCTTGTCGGGACAGGGACTAGGAGCTTTCTTT. Translating it yields CASSLSGQGLGAFF. J is TRBJ1-1 and V is TRBV5-1, with 9 bases lining up with TRBD1. From germline, CDR1 is SGHRS and CDR2 YFSETQ. The CDR3 loop spans 14 amino acids. Trimming cost V 1 base and J 10 bases; bases outside gene matches: 8.

The chain carries TRBV19 and TRBJ1-4; TRBD1 matches at 9 bases. This CDR3 region has 15 residues. Germline assignment: CDR1 LNHDA and CDR2 SQIVND (reference sequence). J was trimmed by 8 bases and V by 5 bases; bases with no gene match: 9. For the CDR3, the DNA is TGTGCCAGTAGTTTTGGACAGGGGACGAACGAAAAACTGTTTTTT. Encoded protein: CASSFGQGTNEKLFF.